The 23 T cell receptor beta chains presented below share a single source sample, sequenced in a study of CD8 T cells in Susac syndrome. With random hexamers, reverse transcription was performed on about 0.5 to 1 ug of RNA. TCRdb reanalysed the immunoSEQ multiplex PCR reads using MiXCR and keeps one entry per CDR3 protein. The sample has about 120,000 distinct CDR3 sequences; 85% to 95% are singletons. The material sequenced was CD4+ T cells from PBMCs. The receptors were sampled from a human donor with multiple sclerosis.

V is TRBV12-3 or TRBV12-4 and J is TRBJ2-5, with D possibly matching TRBD2 (6 bases). The CDR3 is 14 residues long. V was pared by 7 bases and J by 1 base, with 13 bases between. CDR3 region: CASISEEGQETQYF. DNA of the CDR3: TGTGCCAGCATTTCGGAGGAGGGCCAAGAGACCCAGTACTTC.

The rearrangement links TRBV6-1 to TRBJ2-3; weak D call: TRBD2 (7 bases). V gave up 2 bases and J gave up 7 bases, with 22 bases separating them. In germline, CDR1 is MNHNS, CDR2 SASEGT. The CDR3 spans 17 residues. The CDR3 nucleotides are TGTGCCAGCAGTGAATATTCCCGGGGGGCCTATGTGTATACGCAGTATTTT. Protein: CASSEYSRGAYVYTQYF.

V and J are TRBV18 and TRBJ1-1, with 7 bases matching TRBD1. The CDR3 consists of 15 residues. Germline V gives CDR1 KGHSH, CDR2 LQKENI. V dropped 1 base and J dropped 4; count of bases not matched to a gene: 6. The CDR3 protein is CASSPQEGAVTEAFF. The CDR3 DNA follows: TGTGCCAGCTCACCACAGGAGGGGGCAGTCACTGAAGCTTTCTTT.

The rearrangement joins TRBV7-2 to TRBJ1-2; 8 positions match TRBD1. V lost 4 bases, J lost 4 bases, and 5 bases stayed unmatched. The germline CDR1 and CDR2 sequences are SGHTA and FQGNSA. The CDR3 runs 14 residues. CDR3 in DNA: TGTGCCAGCAGCTCCCAACAGGGGGGCTATGGCTACACCTTC. The encoded protein is CASSSQQGGYGYTF.

This chain links TRBV4-2 with TRBJ2-3; D might be TRBD2 (5 bases). The length of the CDR3 is 14 residues. CDR1 is LGHNA, CDR2 YNFKEQ, per germline. The V gene lost 4 bases and the J gene lost 3 bases, with 11 bases spanning the gap. The CDR3 region has the DNA TGTGCCAGCAGCCGTAGACTAACGACAGATACGCAGTATTTT. Translating it yields CASSRRLTTDTQYF.

The chain recombines TRBV5-1 with TRBJ2-7, with D possibly being TRBD2 (5 bases). V was clipped by 7 bases and J by 2 bases, with 16 bases between them. There are 14 residues in the CDR3. In germline, CDR1 is SGHRS, CDR2 YFSETQ. CDR3 DNA sequence: TGCGCCAGCTCCCGCGGGCAGACTACCTACGAGCAGTACTTC. Its translation: CASSRGQTTYEQYF.

The genes are TRBV5-1 and TRBJ2-2, with 8 positions matching TRBD1. V lost 1 base, J lost 5 bases, and 4 bases stayed unmatched. The CDR3 covers 15 residues. Germline V gene lookup returns CDR1 SGHRS and CDR2 YFSETQ. The CDR3 sequence: CASSLPGGDTGELFF. Written as DNA, the CDR3 is TGCGCCAGCAGCTTGCCAGGGGGCGATACCGGGGAGCTGTTTTTT.

CDR3 residues: CASSRRPGMDTEAFF. The CDR3, as DNA: TGCGCCAGCAGCCGCCGACCCGGGATGGACACTGAAGCTTTCTTT. The gene calls are TRBV4-1 and TRBJ1-1; no reliable D call. Per germline, CDR1 MGHRA and CDR2 YSYEKL. Deletions cut 4 bases from V and 3 bases from J, with 15 bases between. The CDR3 is 15 residues long.

This chain joins TRBV6-5 and TRBJ1-2; TRBD1 might be the D (5 bases). This CDR3 region has 12 residues. Germline lookup yields CDR1 MNHEY and CDR2 SVGAGI. V lost 2 bases, J lost 4 bases, and 5 bases lay in between. The CDR3 DNA follows: TGTGCCAGCAGTTACCAGGGCTATGGCTACACCTTC. Protein sequence: CASSYQGYGYTF.

V gene TRBV20-1 combines with J gene TRBJ1-5; tentative D call: TRBD1 (6 bases). V lost 6 bases and J lost 5, with 20 bases in between. The CDR3 runs to 15 residues. Germline V gene sequence: CDR1 DFQATT, CDR2 SNEGSKA (reference sequence). CDR3 residues: CSAAPVGAYDQPQHF. In DNA, the CDR3 is TGCAGTGCCGCGCCGGTGGGGGCTTACGATCAGCCCCAGCATTTT.

V gene TRBV20-1 combines with J gene TRBJ2-3, with 8 nucleotides matching TRBD2. This CDR3 has 16 amino acids. V was pared by 2 bases and J by 0 bases, with 7 bases of the junction left unmatched. Looked up from germline, CDR1 is DFQATT and CDR2 is SNEGSKA (reference sequence). CDR3 region: CSARSGIAGSTDTQYF. For the CDR3, the DNA is TGCAGTGCTAGATCGGGAATAGCGGGGAGCACAGATACGCAGTATTTT.

The rearrangement uses TRBV23-1 and TRBJ1-5, with TRBD1 matching 11 bases. TRBV23-1 is placed among ORFs of uncertain function. The CDR3 covers 17 residues. V shed 4 bases, J shed 6 bases, and the junction held 11 bases outside the gene matches. The CDR3 bases are TGCGCCAGCAGTCTGGGGAGGACAGGGGGCGAAAGTCAGCCCCAGCATTTT. It codes for CASSLGRTGGESQPQHF.

The chain combines TRBV6-2 or TRBV6-3 with TRBJ1-4; a possible D gene is TRBD1 (5 bases). The CDR3 is made up of 15 amino acids. Germline CDR1 is MNHEY and CDR2 is SVGEGT. Deletions cut 2 bases from V and 1 base from J, with 8 bases between. CDR3: CASSYAGETNEKLFF. The CDR3 bases are TGTGCCAGCAGTTACGCGGGGGAAACTAATGAAAAACTGTTTTTT.

The CDR3 sequence: CAWSATLWTEAFF. CDR3 coding DNA: TGTGCCTGGAGTGCCACGTTGTGGACTGAAGCTTTCTTT. J is TRBJ1-1 and V is TRBV30; no clear D. From germline, CDR1 is GTSNPN and CDR2 SVGIG (reference sequence). This CDR3 region has 13 residues. V was clipped by 1 base and J by 5 bases, with 11 bases between them.

The chain employs TRBV6-5 and TRBJ2-1, with no clear D. V lost 0 bases and J 2 bases, leaving 17 bases between the germline ends. The germline V gene encodes CDR1 MNHEY and CDR2 SVGAGI. The CDR3 totals 18 residues. In nucleotides, the CDR3 is TGTGCCAGCAGTTACTCGTTCAATCGTGGTGCAGCCTACAATGAGCAGTTCTTC. Encoded protein: CASSYSFNRGAAYNEQFF.

The rearrangement uses TRBV28 and TRBJ2-6, with D maybe TRBD2 (6 bases). CDR1 is MDHEN, CDR2 SYDVKM, per germline. Between the trimmed V and J ends, which lost 4 bases and 1 base, there was a span of 20 bases. The CDR3 is 19 residues long. CDR3 sequence reads: CASSSWRGPKGSGANVLTF. As DNA, the CDR3 is TGTGCCAGCAGTTCTTGGAGGGGTCCCAAGGGATCTGGGGCCAACGTCCTGACTTTC.

V gene TRBV30 combines with J gene TRBJ1-5; D is perhaps TRBD1 (5 bases). Germline loops: CDR1 GTSNPN, CDR2 SVGIG (reference sequence). V was pared by 0 bases and J by 5 bases, with 8 bases between. The CDR3 sequence is 13 residues long. The chain's CDR3 is CAWSVSGDQPQHF. The CDR3 coding sequence is TGTGCCTGGAGTGTGTCGGGGGATCAGCCCCAGCATTTT.

This clonotype was found once. This rearrangement joins TRBV11-2 to TRBJ1-2; D gene uncertain. The CDR3 sequence is 16 residues long. Germline V gene data show CDR1 as SGHAT and CDR2 as FQNNGV. Trimming took off 0 bases at V and 0 bases at J, with 11 bases between the two ends. The CDR3 region has the DNA TGTGCCAGCAGCTTAGATGTGGGTCCCGCTAACTATGGCTACACCTTC. This codes for CASSLDVGPANYGYTF. The whole variable domain, remainder taken from reference TRBV11-2 and TRBJ1-2, is EAGVAQSPRYKIIEKRQSVAFWCNPISGHATLYWYQQILGQGPKLLIQFQNNGVVDDSQLPKDRFSAERLKGVDSTLKIQPAKLEDSAVYLCASSLDVGPANYGYTFGSGTRLTVV.

The CDR3 spells CASSPDITGASNQPQHF. The CDR3 DNA sequence: TGCGCCAGCAGCCCCGATATTACGGGGGCTAGCAATCAGCCCCAGCATTTT. This chain connects TRBV5-1 to TRBJ1-5; perhaps TRBD1 as D (6 bases). The CDR3 is 17 amino acids. Germline lookup yields CDR1 SGHRS and CDR2 YFSETQ. Trimming shortened V by 4 bases and J by 0 bases, and 17 bases separated the two germline ends.

The gene calls are TRBV4-1 and TRBJ2-3; 8 bases map to TRBD2. This CDR3 spans 16 amino acids. The J segment lost 0 bases and the V segment lost 5 bases, leaving 7 bases of the junction unmatched. Germline CDR1 is MGHRA and CDR2 is YSYEKL. The CDR3 loop is CASSSPSSGSTDTQYF. The CDR3 DNA is TGCGCCAGCAGCTCGCCGTCTAGCGGGAGCACAGATACGCAGTATTTT.

This clonotype was seen a few times. V and J are TRBV7-9 and TRBJ2-7, with D perhaps TRBD1 or TRBD2 (5 bases each). V dropped 5 bases and J dropped 5 bases, with 16 bases sitting between them. CDR1 and CDR2 (germline): SEHNR, FQNEAQ (reference sequence). The CDR3 has 14 residues. Here the CDR3 reads CASSRDLGGDEQYF. The CDR3 bases are TGTGCCAGCAGCCGGGACCTGGGTGGGGACGAGCAGTACTTC.

This clonotype was counted a single time. The V call is TRBV5-1, the J call TRBJ1-2; 9 nucleotides align to TRBD1. With V trimmed by 3 bases and J by 4 bases, 4 bases remained unmatched. Germline assignment: CDR1 SGHRS and CDR2 YFSETQ. This CDR3 comprises 14 residues. The CDR3: CASSYSGQGYGYTF. For the CDR3, the DNA is TGCGCCAGCAGCTATTCGGGACAGGGCTATGGCTACACCTTC.

The gene calls are TRBV30 and TRBJ2-1; 8 bases are shared with TRBD2. Germline V gene sequence: CDR1 GTSNPN, CDR2 SVGIG (reference sequence). Losses at the gene ends were 8 bases for V and 1 base for J; bases not matched to a gene: 7. The length of the CDR3 is 14 residues. CDR3 nucleotides: TGTGCCCGGGGGGGCAGTTTTTCCTACAATGAGCAGTTCTTC. This encodes CARGGSFSYNEQFF.